This TCR beta chain derives from a study of tumor and adjacent non-tumor tissue in lung cancer. By proportion, this clonotype is medium-sized. This sample's RNA came from whole unsorted tissue. TCRbeta libraries were built with three rounds of nested PCR, modified from ARM-PCR. One entry per CDR3 protein results from TCRdb running MiXCR on the multiplex PCR reads. This table has around 99,000 distinct CDR3 sequences, around 75% appearing once. This CDR3 spans 14 amino acids. Germline V lookup: CDR1 WSHSY, CDR2 SAAADI. V lost 4 bases to trimming and J lost 0 bases, with 7 bases between them. The chain joins TRBV10-2 to TRBJ2-1; D ambiguous. The sequenced material came from lung tumor tissue. This receptor was obtained from a woman aged 55 to 70 with non-small cell lung cancer. The CDR3 region has the DNA TGCGCCAGCAGTGGTGGGAACTCCTACAATGAGCAGTTCTTC. Translated, it gives CASSGGNSYNEQFF.